Presented here are 24 T cell receptor beta chains from one specimen sequenced in a study of cytomegalovirus exposure and HLA in healthy donors (dated by TCRdb to the late 2010s). Libraries were prepared through the immunoSEQ multiplex PCR assay. For the multiplex PCR, a mixture combining 60 forward primers for TCR Vbeta segments and 13 reverse primers for TCR Jbeta segments was used. Entries here come from immuneACCESS through TCRdb and include only in-frame sequences with V and J called. Some clones fail to appear in such tables; in the studies checked, an unresolved V gene covers under half of the shortfall, and the cause of the remainder is unknown. In this sample the table shows 90,000 or so clones, just under 75% of which occur a single time. Together, the top ten hold roughly 4.2% of the sample. Sequencing was performed on PBMCs. The receptors derive from a man in his sixties in good health and CMV-seronegative.

The J gene is TRBJ2-1, the V gene TRBV29-1; D possibly corresponds to TRBD2 (6 bases). The CDR3 has 15 amino acids. Between the trimmed V and J ends, which lost 0 bases and 3 bases, there was a span of 12 bases. Germline-derived CDR1 and CDR2 are SQVTM and ANQGSEA. The CDR3 sequence: CSVEEGLANYNEQFF. The CDR3 DNA sequence: TGCAGCGTTGAAGAGGGACTGGCGAACTACAATGAGCAGTTCTTC.

This sequence joins TRBV2 and TRBJ1-1; 7 bases line up with TRBD1. The CDR3 has 17 residues. V lost 6 bases to trimming and J lost 5 bases; unmatched junction nucleotides: 18. From germline, CDR1 is SNHLY and CDR2 FYNNEI. CDR3 protein: CASSAEGTANYLTEAFF. The CDR3 bases are TGTGCCAGCAGCGCCGAAGGGACAGCAAACTACCTAACTGAAGCTTTCTTT. The full variable domain, completed using reference TRBV2 and TRBJ1-1, is EPEVTQTPSHQVTQMGQEVILRCVPISNHLYFYWYRQILGQKVEFLVSFYNNEISEKSEIFDDQFSVERPDGSNFTLKIRSTKLEDSAMYFCASSAEGTANYLTEAFFGQGTRLTVV.

J is TRBJ2-3 and V is TRBV6-1; 11 nucleotides line up with TRBD2. The germline V gene has CDR1 MNHNS and CDR2 SASEGT. This CDR3 region has 16 residues. The V gene end was trimmed by 3 bases and the J gene end by 4 bases; junction bases not matched to a gene: 6. As DNA, the CDR3 is TGTGCCAGCAGTGAGAGGGGGACTAGCGGCGCAGATACGCAGTATTTT. It is translated as CASSERGTSGADTQYF.

This clone has a single count. This sequence joins TRBV6-1 and TRBJ1-1; perhaps TRBD1 as D (6 bases). The CDR3 sequence is 14 residues long. The V and J ends lost 8 bases and 2 bases respectively, with 15 bases between them. From germline, CDR1 is MNHNS and CDR2 SASEGT. The CDR3 reads CASGDRDINTEAFF. CDR3 sequence (DNA): TGTGCCAGCGGGGATCGGGACATTAACACTGAAGCTTTCTTT.

This clone was seen a handful of times. The V call is TRBV4-1, the J call TRBJ1-3; no clear D gene. This CDR3 spans 17 amino acids. Between the trimmed V and J ends, which lost 1 base and 1 base, there was a span of 14 bases. The germline V gene encodes CDR1 MGHRA and CDR2 YSYEKL. This CDR3 is CASSQGPATGSGNTIYF. The CDR3, as DNA: TGCGCCAGCAGCCAAGGCCCAGCGACCGGTTCTGGAAACACCATATATTTT.

The genes are TRBV27 and TRBJ2-7, with TRBD2 identical over 7 bases. J was trimmed by 6 bases and V by 4 bases; bases with no gene match: 9. This CDR3 is built from 14 residues. The germline V gene encodes CDR1 MNHEY and CDR2 SMNVEV (reference sequence). The CDR3 region is CASSSPGGWGEQYF. The CDR3 nucleotides are TGTGCCAGCAGTTCTCCGGGGGGTTGGGGCGAGCAGTACTTC.

This clone was seen only once. V and J are TRBV6-1 and TRBJ1-2, with D tentatively TRBD1 (6 bases). Germline lookup yields CDR1 MNHNS and CDR2 SASEGT. Trimming pared 9 bases from V and 4 bases from J, leaving 18 bases between. The CDR3 contains 14 residues. The CDR3 sequence: CASFYGQGLYGYTF. In DNA form, the CDR3 reads TGTGCCAGTTTTTACGGGCAGGGGCTCTATGGCTACACCTTC.

This clone is medium-sized within its sample. J is TRBJ1-1 and V is TRBV11-2; D is perhaps TRBD1 (5 bases). The V end was cut by 2 bases, the J end by 1 base, with 11 bases between. CDR3 length equals 15 residues. Germline V gene lookup returns CDR1 SGHAT and CDR2 FQNNGV. The CDR3 DNA reads TGTGCCAGCAGCTTATCCAGTGGGGCGAACACTGAAGCTTTCTTT. The encoded protein is CASSLSSGANTEAFF.

This chain connects TRBV4-2 to TRBJ2-1; perhaps TRBD1 as D (5 bases). The V end was cut by 3 bases, the J end by 1 base, with 10 bases between. The CDR3 sequence is 15 residues long. The germline CDR1 and CDR2 sequences are LGHNA and YNFKEQ. The CDR3 DNA follows: TGTGCCAGCAGCCAGGCCTCAGGGTCCTACAATGAGCAGTTCTTC. It specifies CASSQASGSYNEQFF.

The chain has TRBV23-1 and TRBJ1-1, with D unclear. TRBV23-1 is treated as an ORF (open reading frame) with a function not yet certain. The CDR3 extends over 11 amino acids. V was shortened by 4 bases and J by 8 bases, with 8 bases between the two germline ends. CDR3 coding DNA: TGCGCCAGCAGTCCGGTAAGAGAAGCTTTCTTT. Translated, it gives CASSPVREAFF.

V gene TRBV5-5 combines with J gene TRBJ2-2, with a possible D match to TRBD1 (5 bases). CDR3 length: 16 amino acids. Germline CDR1 and CDR2: SGHKS and YYEKEE (reference sequence). The V and J ends lost 3 bases and 2 bases respectively, with 14 bases between them. The chain's CDR3 is CASSSTPGRNTGELFF. The CDR3 DNA sequence: TGTGCCAGCAGCTCAACCCCAGGGCGAAACACCGGGGAGCTGTTTTTT.

CDR3 nucleotides: TGTGCCAGTAAGCGATCGAGAGACACAGATACGCAGTATTTT. As protein: CASKRSRDTDTQYF. The genes are TRBV19 and TRBJ2-3; D call uncertain. V dropped 7 bases and J dropped 2 bases, with 13 bases sitting between them. This CDR3 has 14 amino acids. In germline, CDR1 is LNHDA, CDR2 SQIVND (reference sequence).

The chain uses TRBV5-1 and TRBJ1-4; D remains unclear. V dropped 2 bases and J dropped 0 bases, with 8 bases sitting between them. The CDR3 runs 15 residues. Germline V lookup: CDR1 SGHRS, CDR2 YFSETQ. CDR3 nucleotide sequence: TGCGCCAGCAGCTTAGGAGTTGCAACTAATGAAAAACTGTTTTTT. Amino acids: CASSLGVATNEKLFF. Filled out from reference TRBV5-1 and TRBJ1-4, the complete variable domain reads KAGVTQTPRYLIKTRGQQVTLSCSPISGHRSVSWYQQTPGQGLQFLFEYFSETQRNKGNFPGRFSGRQFSNSRSEMNVSTLELGDSALYLCASSLGVATNEKLFFGSGTQLSVL.

The CDR3 coding sequence is TGTGCCAGCAGCCCGGGGGGGGCGGTTCCTATCTATGGCTACACCTTC. This codes for CASSPGGAVPIYGYTF. The chain couples TRBV5-4 to TRBJ1-2, with a tentative D call TRBD1 (6 bases). This CDR3 region has 16 residues. Germline CDR1 and CDR2: SGHNT and YYREEE (reference sequence). V shed 4 bases and J shed 4 bases, with 20 bases lying between them.

The J gene is TRBJ2-3, the V gene TRBV5-1; D not resolved. CDR3 length: 14 residues. The germline V and J ends were trimmed by 0 bases and 2 bases, with 7 bases remaining between them. Germline V gives CDR1 SGHRS, CDR2 YFSETQ. The CDR3 region has the DNA TGCGCCAGCAGCTTGGAACACCTCACAGATACGCAGTATTTT. It specifies CASSLEHLTDTQYF.

V and J are TRBV30 and TRBJ1-6; the D is unclear. Germline loops: CDR1 GTSNPN, CDR2 SVGIG (reference sequence). This CDR3 contains 15 residues. The germline V and J ends were trimmed by 6 bases and 0 bases, with 12 bases remaining between them. This CDR3 reads CACHFFSSYNSPLHF. The CDR3 coding sequence is TGTGCCTGCCATTTTTTTAGCTCCTATAATTCACCCCTCCACTTT.

This chain connects TRBV10-1 to TRBJ2-1, with a tentative D call TRBD2 (7 bases). V lost 10 bases to trimming and J lost 9 bases, with 19 bases between them. Germline V CDR1 and CDR2: WNHNN, SYGVQD (reference sequence). The CDR3 extends over 13 amino acids. This CDR3 reads CATSPRGAREQFF. The CDR3 bases are TGCGCCACCTCCCCCCGGGGGGCTCGTGAGCAGTTCTTC.

This chain connects TRBV10-3 to TRBJ2-1; perhaps TRBD2 as D (5 bases). Trimming pared 4 bases from V and 13 bases from J, leaving 14 bases between. CDR1 ENHRY and CDR2 SYGVKD come from the germline V gene. The CDR3 contains 12 residues. DNA for the CDR3: TGTGCCATCAGTGTACCCCCCAGCGGACAGTTCTTC. As protein: CAISVPPSGQFF.

This clone was seen a handful of times. This chain links TRBV7-8 with TRBJ2-5; D remains unclear. The CDR3 consists of 13 residues. Germline V lookup: CDR1 SGHVS, CDR2 FQNEAQ. V shed 4 bases and J shed 2 bases, with 8 bases lying between them. CDR3 loop: CASSSVVQETQYF. CDR3 in DNA: TGTGCCAGCAGCTCGGTCGTTCAAGAGACCCAGTACTTC. Together with reference TRBV7-8 and TRBJ2-5, the CDR3 gives the full variable domain: GAGVSQSPRYKVAKRGQDVALRCDPISGHVSLFWYQQALGQGPEFLTYFQNEAQLDKSGLPSDRFFAERPEGSVSTLKIQRTQQEDSAVYLCASSSVVQETQYFGPGTRLLVL.

CDR3 sequence: CASSPYLGTGNQPQHF. The CDR3 DNA is TGTGCCAGCAGCCCGTACCTCGGGACAGGTAATCAGCCCCAGCATTTT. The chain couples TRBV7-2 to TRBJ1-5; 8 positions match TRBD1. CDR1 and CDR2 (germline): SGHTA, FQGNSA. This CDR3 has 16 amino acids. J lost 4 bases, V lost 5 bases, and 10 bases had no gene match.

In its sample, this clone was seen a few times. The chain couples TRBV2 to TRBJ1-2; 12 bases are a match to TRBD1. This CDR3 has 13 amino acids. CDR1 SNHLY and CDR2 FYNNEI come from the germline V gene. V gave up 11 bases and J gave up 3 bases; unmatched junction bases: 4. The CDR3 reads CAGTGGEDYGYTF. The CDR3 DNA is TGTGCCGGGACAGGGGGCGAGGACTATGGCTACACCTTC.

CDR3 sequence reads: CASSGSGGAGQETQYF. The CDR3 nucleotides read TGCGCCAGCAGCGGAAGCGGGGGGGCGGGTCAAGAGACCCAGTACTTC. The J gene is TRBJ2-5, the V gene TRBV5-1, with 10 bases identical to TRBD2. V lost 4 bases to trimming and J lost 2 bases; unmatched junction nucleotides: 8. The V gene's germline CDR1 is SGHRS and CDR2 YFSETQ. The CDR3 covers 16 residues.

The V call is TRBV7-9, the J call TRBJ2-5, with 10 bases aligning to TRBD1. Per germline, CDR1 SEHNR and CDR2 FQNEAQ (reference sequence). J was trimmed by 7 bases and V by 5 bases; bases with no gene match: 7. This CDR3 region has 14 residues. This CDR3 reads CASSKTGGEVTQYF. The CDR3 coding sequence is TGTGCCAGCAGCAAGACAGGGGGCGAGGTGACCCAGTACTTC.

This clone came up a few times. The V and J genes are TRBV11-3 and TRBJ2-2, with no clear D. CDR1 and CDR2 from the germline V gene are SGHNT and YENEEA. V was cut by 2 bases and J by 5 bases, with 15 bases left in between. The CDR3 totals 16 residues. In nucleotides, the CDR3 is TGTGCCAGCAGCTTATTTGGCCCTACAGAAACCGGGGAGCTGTTTTTT. Translated, it gives CASSLFGPTETGELFF.